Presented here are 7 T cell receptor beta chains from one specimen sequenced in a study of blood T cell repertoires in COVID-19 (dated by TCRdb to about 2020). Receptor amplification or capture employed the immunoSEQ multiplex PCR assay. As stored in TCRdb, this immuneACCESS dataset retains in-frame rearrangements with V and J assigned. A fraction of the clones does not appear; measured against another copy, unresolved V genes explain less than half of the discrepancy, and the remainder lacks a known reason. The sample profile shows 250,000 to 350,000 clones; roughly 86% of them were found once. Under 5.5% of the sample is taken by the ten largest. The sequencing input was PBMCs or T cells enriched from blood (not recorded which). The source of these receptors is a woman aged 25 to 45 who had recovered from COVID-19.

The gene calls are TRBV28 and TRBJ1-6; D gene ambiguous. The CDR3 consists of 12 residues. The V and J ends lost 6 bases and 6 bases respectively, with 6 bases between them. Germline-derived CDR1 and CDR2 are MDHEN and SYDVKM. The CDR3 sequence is CASSRVNSPLHF. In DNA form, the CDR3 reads TGTGCCAGCAGCCGGGTTAATTCACCCCTCCACTTT.

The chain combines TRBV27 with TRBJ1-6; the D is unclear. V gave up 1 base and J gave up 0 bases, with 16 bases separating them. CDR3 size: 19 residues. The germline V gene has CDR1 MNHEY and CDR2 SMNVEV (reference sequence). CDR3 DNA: TGTGCCAGCAGTTTATTTTCCGGACTTGATGGCTCCTATAATTCACCCCTCCACTTT. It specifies CASSLFSGLDGSYNSPLHF.

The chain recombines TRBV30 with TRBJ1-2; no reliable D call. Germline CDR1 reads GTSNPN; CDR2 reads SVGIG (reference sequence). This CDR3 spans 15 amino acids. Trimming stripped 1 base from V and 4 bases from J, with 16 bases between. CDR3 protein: CAWSGDIGMGYGYTF. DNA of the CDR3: TGTGCCTGGAGTGGCGACATCGGAATGGGCTATGGCTACACCTTC. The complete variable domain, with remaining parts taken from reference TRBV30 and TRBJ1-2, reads SQTIHQWPATLVQPVGSPLSLECTVEGTSNPNLYWYRQAAGRGLQLLFYSVGIGQISSEVPQNLSASRPQDRQFILSSKKLLLSDSGFYLCAWSGDIGMGYGYTFGSGTRLTVV.

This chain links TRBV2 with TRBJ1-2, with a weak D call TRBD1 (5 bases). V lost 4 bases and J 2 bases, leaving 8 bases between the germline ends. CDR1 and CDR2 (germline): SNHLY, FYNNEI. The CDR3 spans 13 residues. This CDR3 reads CASSATENYGYTF. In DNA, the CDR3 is TGTGCCAGCAGTGCGACAGAGAACTATGGCTACACCTTC.

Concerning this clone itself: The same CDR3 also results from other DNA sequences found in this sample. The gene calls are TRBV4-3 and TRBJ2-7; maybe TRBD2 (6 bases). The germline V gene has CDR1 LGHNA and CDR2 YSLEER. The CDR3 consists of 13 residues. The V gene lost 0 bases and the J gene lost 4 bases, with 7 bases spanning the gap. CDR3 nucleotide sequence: TGCGCCAGCAGCCAAGATCGGGGGTACGAGCAGTACTTC. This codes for CASSQDRGYEQYF.

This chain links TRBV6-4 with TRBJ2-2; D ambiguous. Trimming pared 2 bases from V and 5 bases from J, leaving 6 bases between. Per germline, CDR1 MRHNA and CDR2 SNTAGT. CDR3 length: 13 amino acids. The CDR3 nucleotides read TGTGCCAGCAGTGACAGCTTAACCGGGGAGCTGTTTTTT. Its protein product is CASSDSLTGELFF.

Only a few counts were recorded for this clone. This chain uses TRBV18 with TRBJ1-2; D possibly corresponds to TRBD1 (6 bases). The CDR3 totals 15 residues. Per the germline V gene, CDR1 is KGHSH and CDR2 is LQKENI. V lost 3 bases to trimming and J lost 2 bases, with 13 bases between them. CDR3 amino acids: CASSPGWDKNYGYTF. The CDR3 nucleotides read TGTGCCAGCTCACCTGGTTGGGACAAGAACTATGGCTACACCTTC.